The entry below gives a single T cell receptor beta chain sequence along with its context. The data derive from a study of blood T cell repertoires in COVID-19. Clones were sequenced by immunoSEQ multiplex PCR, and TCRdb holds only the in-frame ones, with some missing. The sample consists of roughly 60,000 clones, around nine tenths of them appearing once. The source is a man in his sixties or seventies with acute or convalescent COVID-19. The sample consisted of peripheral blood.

CDR3 residues: CATSKVAGGTNEQFF. In DNA form, the CDR3 reads TGTGCCACCAGCAAGGTCGCGGGAGGGACCAATGAGCAGTTCTTC. The J gene is TRBJ2-1, the V gene TRBV15, with 9 bases that match TRBD2. Unmatched junction bases numbered 7, after V lost 4 bases and J lost 6 bases. The CDR3 extends over 15 amino acids. Germline V gene data show CDR1 as LNHNV and CDR2 as YYDKDF (reference sequence). The complete variable domain, with remaining parts taken from reference TRBV15 and TRBJ2-1, reads DAMVIQNPRYQVTQFGKPVTLSCSQTLNHNVMYWYQQKSSQAPKLLFHYYDKDFNNEADTPDNFQSRRPNTSFCFLDIRSPGLGDTAMYLCATSKVAGGTNEQFFGPGTRLTVL.